The rows below give T cell receptor beta chains drawn from one sample of a study of T cell repertoires in cytomegalovirus infection. These receptors' antigens are unknown. MiXCR, run by TCRdb on the reads, gives a single entry per CDR3 protein. The repertoire holds roughly 920,000 distinct CDR3 sequences, roughly 30% seen once, with about an eighth in the top ten. The material was cultured CD8+ T cells from PBMCs, obtained from culture after CMV antigen stimulation. The receptor source for this set is a human donor in good health (CMV status not recorded). Some clones in this sample may be carry-over from other donors' samples. Both conserved end residues are part of each CDR3. The D gene is left open where the match is weak. Some rows mark clone size as missing; the rest say once, few, many or name a class of expanded clone.

clone size	V gene	D gene	J gene	CDR3 DNA	CDR3 protein
.	TRBV4-1	.	TRBJ2-6	TGCGCCAGCAGCCAGTACGGGTACGGGGCCAACGTCCTGACTTTC	CASSQYGYGANVLTF
once	TRBV6-1	.	TRBJ2-7	TGTGCCAGCAGTGATAGTGGAACTGGCGAGCAGTACTTC	CASSDSGTGEQYF
.	TRBV6-2/TRBV6-3	.	TRBJ2-5	TGTGCCAGCATCTCGGGCAGAGCGGGGACCCAGTACTTC	CASISGRAGTQYF
.	TRBV6-1	.	TRBJ1-3	TGTGCCAGCAGGGTGACAGGCTCTGGAAACACCATATATTTT	CASRVTGSGNTIYF
.	TRBV7-9	.	TRBJ2-4	TGTGCCAGCAGCTTACAGGGGGACCCGGGAGGGAACATTCAGTACTTC	CASSLQGDPGGNIQYF
.	TRBV7-1	TRBD2	TRBJ2-7	TGTGCCAGCAGCCCAGGGACTAGCTTGGAGCAGTACTTC	CASSPGTSLEQYF
.	TRBV6-8	TRBD1	TRBJ2-2	TGTGCCAGCAGTTTCTCGGGACAGGGCTCCGGGGAGCTGTTTTTT	CASSFSGQGSGELFF
.	TRBV12-5	.	TRBJ2-1	TGTGCTAGTGGTTTGGGGGGAATTTACAATGAGCAGTTCTTC	CASGLGGIYNEQFF
few	TRBV12-3/TRBV12-4	TRBD2	TRBJ2-3	TGTGCCAGCAGCCCCCGTGGGACTAGCGGGGGCACAGATACGCAGTATTTT	CASSPRGTSGGTDTQYF
few	TRBV27	.	TRBJ1-5	TGTGCCAGCAGTTTCGGTTCTGGGCAGCCCCAGCATTTT	CASSFGSGQPQHF
.	TRBV28	.	TRBJ2-3	TGTGCCAGCAGTCCCAGGGTAGAGCAAGATACGCAGTATTTT	CASSPRVEQDTQYF
few	TRBV20-1	.	TRBJ1-4	TGCAGTGCTAGAGATCCATTGGACGGCACTAATGAAAAACTGTTTTTT	CSARDPLDGTNEKLFF
.	TRBV27	.	TRBJ1-5	TGTGCCAACAGTAAGGAAGCTTATCAGCCCCAGCATTTT	CANSKEAYQPQHF
.	TRBV5-6	.	TRBJ2-4	TGTGCCAGCAGCTTGATGGGGGCCAAAAACATTCAGTACTTC	CASSLMGAKNIQYF
few	TRBV2	TRBD1	TRBJ2-3	TGTGCCAGCAGTGAGGGAATAACAGGGGTTGGCACAGATACGCAGTATTTT	CASSEGITGVGTDTQYF
.	TRBV10-2	.	TRBJ2-7	TGCGCCAGCAGTGCCCGAGGGGGGAGCTCCTACGAGCAGTACTTC	CASSARGGSSYEQYF
many	TRBV7-6	.	TRBJ1-5	TGTGCCAGCAGCGCGGACACAGGTTTTCAGCCCCAGCATTTT	CASSADTGFQPQHF
.	TRBV10-3	.	TRBJ2-6	TGTGCCATCCGCTCCGACAGCTCTGGGGCCAACGTCCTGACTTTC	CAIRSDSSGANVLTF
few	TRBV6-1	.	TRBJ2-5	TGTGCCATCCTGCCGGGACGGCAACAAGAGACCCAGTACTTC	CAILPGRQQETQYF
many	TRBV7-6	.	TRBJ2-4	TGTGCCAGCAGCCCACAGGTCGGGGGCATTCAGTACTTC	CASSPQVGGIQYF
few	TRBV7-7	.	TRBJ2-2	TGTGCTAGCAGGAAAGAAGAACGGGACGGGGAGCTGTTTTTT	CASRKEERDGELFF
.	TRBV7-3	TRBD2	TRBJ2-2	TGTGCCAGCAGCCTCGCGGGGGTCGGAATCGGGGAGCTGTTTTTT	CASSLAGVGIGELFF
few	TRBV7-9	.	TRBJ1-5	TGTGCCAGCACCACCGCGTCAAGCAATCAGCCCCAGCATTTT	CASTTASSNQPQHF
many	TRBV7-2	.	TRBJ1-2	TGTGCCAGCAGCTTGAATAGGGGACACCTTACCTCGAACTATGGCTACACCTTC	CASSLNRGHLTSNYGYTF
few	TRBV7-6	.	TRBJ2-5	TGTGCCAGCAGCTTAGCTAGCATGCAAGAGACCCAGTACTTC	CASSLASMQETQYF
.	TRBV5-1	.	TRBJ2-7	TGCGCCAGCAGCTACGGACAGCTTTACGAGCAGTACTTC	CASSYGQLYEQYF
.	TRBV14	.	TRBJ1-2	TGTGCCAGCAGCCAAACTAACATTGGCTACACCTTC	CASSQTNIGYTF
.	TRBV12-3/TRBV12-4	TRBD2	TRBJ2-3	TGTGCCAGCAGCTTCCTTGGACTAGCCGTTAGCACAGATACGCAGTATTTT	CASSFLGLAVSTDTQYF
many	TRBV11-1	TRBD1	TRBJ2-5	TGTGCCAGCAGCTTACCCGACAGGGTTGTTGGAGAGACCCAGTACTTC	CASSLPDRVVGETQYF
.	TRBV6-6	TRBD1	TRBJ1-4	TGTGCCTCAGGGGGAGGAAAGGAAAAACTGTTTTTT	CASGGGKEKLFF
.	TRBV5-8	.	TRBJ1-1	TGTGCCAGCAGCATCAGGGGTGGTTCGGCTGAAGCTTTCTTT	CASSIRGGSAEAFF
many	TRBV4-1	.	TRBJ1-6	TGCGCCAGCAGCCAAGTCGTCGGTTCACCCCTCCACTTT	CASSQVVGSPLHF
few	TRBV4-1	.	TRBJ2-4	TGCGCCAGCAGCCAAGAGGGAGGAGACTTAAACATTCAGTACTTC	CASSQEGGDLNIQYF
few	TRBV7-9	TRBD1	TRBJ2-2	TGTGCCAGCAGCTTGCGTGGACAGGGGTTTCCCGGGGAGCTGTTTTTT	CASSLRGQGFPGELFF
many	TRBV7-6	TRBD1	TRBJ1-4	TGTGCCAGCACCCCCAGGGGACACAGGGGAGCTAATGAAAAACTGTTTTTT	CASTPRGHRGANEKLFF
.	TRBV19	.	TRBJ1-2	TGTGCCAGTAGTCCAGAAGCTAACTATGGCTACACCTTC	CASSPEANYGYTF
few	TRBV27	.	TRBJ1-5	TGTGCCAGCTCACCCCAGTTATATAGCAATCAGCCCCAGCATTTT	CASSPQLYSNQPQHF
.	TRBV27	.	TRBJ2-4	TGTGCCAGCAGTTTCCAGGGCGGGAACATTCAGTACTTC	CASSFQGGNIQYF
.	TRBV28	.	TRBJ2-3	TGTGCCAGCAGTCCCGAACAGGGCACAGATACGCAGTATTTT	CASSPEQGTDTQYF
few	TRBV27	.	TRBJ1-1	TGTGCCAGCAGTTTCGCGACAGGACTGAACACTGAAGCTTTCTTT	CASSFATGLNTEAFF
.	TRBV5-5	TRBD1	TRBJ2-3	TGTGCCAGCAGCCACCCGGGACAGAACACAGATACGCAGTATTTT	CASSHPGQNTDTQYF
.	TRBV27	.	TRBJ2-7	TGTGCCAGCAGTTCTCGGATGTCTAGGGGAGACGAGCAGTACTTC	CASSSRMSRGDEQYF
few	TRBV10-3	.	TRBJ2-7	TGTGCCATCAAAGTCGGGAAAGGAGAGGAAAGAGAGCAGTACTTC	CAIKVGKGEEREQYF
few	TRBV6-5	.	TRBJ2-5	TGTGCCACCCTCGTTCAAGAGACCCAGTACTTC	CATLVQETQYF
.	TRBV4-3	.	TRBJ1-2	TGCGCCAGCAGCCCCGACAGGTCTAACTATGGCTACACCTTC	CASSPDRSNYGYTF
few	TRBV29-1	.	TRBJ1-1	TGCAGCGTTGACCAGGGTACTGAAGCTTTCTTT	CSVDQGTEAFF
few	TRBV7-2	TRBD1	TRBJ1-5	TGTGCCAGCAGCTTAGCCCAGGGGGCGTGGGGAAATGGCAATCAGCCCCAGCATTTT	CASSLAQGAWGNGNQPQHF